The sequence of this TCR beta chain was determined in a study of shared clonotypes between healthy human individuals. The authors distributed each subset's genomic DNA evenly over several immunoSEQ plates. Profiling relied on immunoSEQ multiplex PCR, and the TCRdb table lists in-frame clones only, not all of them. The repertoire holds a few hundred thousand clones, with 70% to 75% as singletons. This clonotype was obtained from a man aged 25-45 years in good health. The specimen sequenced was memory CD4+ T cells sorted from blood. Subset specified: CD45RA-negative fraction.

CDR3: CSVETGSTDTQYF. CDR3 nucleotides: TGCAGCGTCGAGACGGGTTCTACAGATACGCAGTATTTT. The rearrangement links TRBV29-1 to TRBJ2-3, with D uncertain. Trimming removed 6 bases at V and 3 bases at J, with 13 bases between. CDR1 is SQVTM, CDR2 ANQGSEA, per germline. This CDR3 has 13 amino acids.